The TCR beta chain described here comes from a study of T cells in localized non-small cell lung cancer. Germline values: CDR1 SGHAT, CDR2 FQNNGV. V shed 1 base and J shed 0 bases, with 10 bases lying between them. The CDR3 covers 15 residues. Repertoires were generated with immunoSEQ multiplex PCR, while TCRdb's copy carries only in-frame clones and drops some. The sample has around 50,000 clones, roughly 90% seen once; the top ten hold less than 6%. This sequence joins TRBV11-2 and TRBJ2-7; unclear D gene. The sequence was collected from a woman aged 35 to 70 with stage I lung adenocarcinoma. The material sequenced was peripheral blood, taken before any cancer treatment. The CDR3 bases are TGTGCCAGCAGCTTAGTGGGGAAGGCCTCCTACGAGCAGTACTTC. It codes for CASSLVGKASYEQYF. The whole variable domain, filled in from reference TRBV11-2 and TRBJ2-7, reads EAGVAQSPRYKIIEKRQSVAFWCNPISGHATLYWYQQILGQGPKLLIQFQNNGVVDDSQLPKDRFSAERLKGVDSTLKIQPAKLEDSAVYLCASSLVGKASYEQYFGPGTRLTVT.